Sequencing of this T cell receptor beta chain was carried out in a study of blood T cell repertoires in COVID-19. Study-level background: There were acute and convalescent COVID-19 samples, and they came from the United States, Italy and Spain.

In the authors' methods: Reference gene primers were amplified, and this amplification served to estimate nucleated cell counts. Assay: immunoSEQ multiplex PCR; the TCRdb copy retains only in-frame clones and omits some. V and J calls and clone size are copied from that table; D and trimming were computed from the DNA. The table includes 200,000 to 250,000 clones, approximately 84% detected once. Participants, roughly 18 to 90 years old, spanned approximately 25 US areas. The study assigned cohorts using participant-reported clinical history. This clone was counted a few times. V was pared by 5 bases and J by 5 bases, with 3 bases of the junction left unmatched. The CDR3 has 12 amino acids. The germline V gene has CDR1 SEHNR and CDR2 FQNEAQ (reference sequence).

The V gene is TRBV7-9, the J gene TRBJ2-7; 7 bases agree with TRBD1. The receptor comes from a man in his fifties or sixties who had recovered from COVID-19. Sample: PBMCs or T cells enriched from blood (not recorded which). The CDR3 DNA sequence: TGTGCCAGCAGCATCGACAGGGACGAGCAGTACTTC. Translation: CASSIDRDEQYF. Filled out from reference TRBV7-9 and TRBJ2-7, the complete variable domain reads DTGVSQNPRHKITKRGQNVTFRCDPISEHNRLYWYRQTLGQGPEFLTYFQNEAQLEKSRLLSDRFSAERPKGSFSTLEIQRTEQGDSAMYLCASSIDRDEQYFGPGTRLTVT.